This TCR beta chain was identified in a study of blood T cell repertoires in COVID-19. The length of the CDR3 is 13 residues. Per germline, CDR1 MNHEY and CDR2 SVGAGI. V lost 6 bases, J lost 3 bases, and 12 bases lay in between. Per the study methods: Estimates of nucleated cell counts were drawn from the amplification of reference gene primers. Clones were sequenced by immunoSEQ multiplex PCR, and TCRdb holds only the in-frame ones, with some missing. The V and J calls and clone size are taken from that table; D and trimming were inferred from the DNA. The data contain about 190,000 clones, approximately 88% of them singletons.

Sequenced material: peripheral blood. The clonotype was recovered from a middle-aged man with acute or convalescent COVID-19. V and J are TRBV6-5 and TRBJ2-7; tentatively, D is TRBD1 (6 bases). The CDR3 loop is CASSGQPFYEQYF. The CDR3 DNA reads TGTGCCAGCAGCGGACAGCCTTTCTACGAGCAGTACTTC.